A single TCR beta chain is shown here with its context. This clonotype came up many times. The clone's antigen remains unknown. No per-base quality is available; no much larger clone lies one base away. The junction shows trimming of 4 bases on V and 8 bases on J, plus 11 bases between the germline ends. Reading from cysteine to phenylalanine, the CDR3 counts 13 amino acids. Solely the CDR3 DNA is kept, with 39 bases framed from the first base. As encoded in the germline V gene, CDR1 is KGHSH while CDR2 is LQKENI. Ophthalmopathy patients had moderately to severely active disease, with a Clinical Activity Score of 3 or more, a NOSPECS grade of 4 or more, and a disease duration of less than 3 months. Patients with uncontrolled infections, other autoimmune diseases, pregnancy or lactation were excluded. Clinical symptoms, serum thyroxine and TRAb, thyroid ultrasound, and orbital computed tomography formed the basis for the diagnoses. Ficoll-Paque density gradient centrifugation was used to isolate PBMCs from around 10 ml of fresh peripheral blood. Total RNA was extracted with Trizol reagent, and quality was checked on an Agilent 2100 Bioanalyzer.

The TCR beta CDR3 regions were amplified from RNA transcripts. The first round of RT-PCR for the TCR CDR3 was performed with the HTBI primer set and the Qiagen OneStep RT-PCR kit. Libraries were constructed in a second round of multiplex PCR, after which size selection and purification were carried out. Libraries were sequenced paired-end with 100 bp reads on an Illumina HiSeq2000. Regarding the original processing steps: SOAPnuke was used to process the raw data, with reads discarded if the reads contained adapters or uncalled bases, had a mean Phred below 15, or lacked an exact constant-primer or identifier match. COPE v1.2.5 was used to merge high-quality paired reads, and clonotypes were defined as unique nucleotide sequences. MiTCR v1.1 was used to align the clonotypes against IMGT TRBV, TRBD and TRBJ reference segments. The analysis included only V-J combinations with a frequency above 0.0001, which together covered 99% to 99.2% of the repertoires. The TCS score was defined as the ratio of F50 (clonal expansion) to E x V (chaos), calculated using BLOSUM62-based TCRdist between CDR3 peptides within each V-J. Welch's t-statistics and random forest reduced around 550 V-J features to 10 to 15, which were used in a naive Bayes classifier (R e1071). TCRdb trimmed the raw reads at Q25, called clones with MiXCR and kept productive beta chains. One record per CDR3 amino acid sequence lists the most common genes and DNA. TCRdb, not the authors, supplied the V and J calls. Across this sample there are 300,000 to 400,000 distinct CDR3 sequences, with about 14% seen only once. In total, the top ten clones hold around 20% of the sample.

This entry belongs to a study of T cells in Graves' hyperthyroidism and ophthalmopathy (dated by TCRdb to about 2019). Regarding the study in general: Peripheral blood samples were taken at the time of initial diagnosis, prior to any treatment. To identify distinguishing TCR V-J signatures, a discovery cohort of 100 patients was used, comprising under 45 with Graves' ophthalmopathy and around 57 with stable Graves' hyperthyroidism. Whether ophthalmopathy could be predicted prospectively was tested in an independent validation cohort made up of under 20 hyperthyroidism patients plus 17 patients who later progressed to ophthalmopathy. The roughly 100 discovery patients were randomly split 7:3 into training and test sets. The study also compared thyroid tissue and blood T-cell repertoires from over 5 Graves' hyperthyroidism patients. After sampling, hyperthyroidism patients received methimazole starting at 30 mg daily, and ophthalmopathy patients received high-dose intravenous methylprednisolone. According to the paper, TCR Vbeta CDR3 sequencing was carried out on roughly 130 peripheral blood samples, which came from around 43 ophthalmopathy, around 75 hyperthyroidism and approximately 17 progressor patients. Results and caveats for the whole study, not just this receptor: A 13 V-J signature model separated ophthalmopathy from stable hyperthyroidism, with over 85% sensitivity and about 81% specificity in cross-validation and 80%/75% in testing. Blood samples also contained most of the expanded thyroid clonotypes (frequency above 0.001), which suggests that blood repertoires may reflect thyroid immune responses. In validation, the model predicted progression to ophthalmopathy with roughly 66% sensitivity and roughly 75% specificity, a median of around 6.6 months before onset. No statistical method was used to set the sample size in advance, and investigators knew the group allocation.

The sequencing input was blood. Here the chain combines TRBV18 and TRBJ1-4, with the D gene too uncertain to name. This clonotype was sampled from a woman aged 25 to 39 with Graves' ophthalmopathy. The CDR3 protein is CASSRNRDEKLFF. The DNA reads as follows: TGTGCCAGCTCACGTAACAGAGACGAAAAACTGTTTTTT.